This record covers a single T cell receptor beta chain. The antigen remains undetermined. MiXCR, run by TCRdb on the 5' RACE reads, gives a single entry per CDR3 protein. The table lists roughly 1,200 distinct CDR3 sequences, over 9.5% of them singletons. Time point reported: sample taken at primary tumor resection. The donors, around 71 patients with untreated early-stage non-small cell lung cancer, provided the samples. Whole RNA, isolated from tumor, nontumor lung or frozen PBMC, was sequenced without prior sorting. This entry comes from a study of spatial heterogeneity in lung cancer. About the research overall: An average of more than ten raw reads was observed per unique TCR and UMI combination.

Broader study findings: Nonsynonymous mutation counts, ubiquitous and regional, were tracked by the respective counts of ubiquitous and regional expanded TCRs. Mutation tallies in tumors tracked expanded intratumoral alpha and beta TCR counts.

The V gene's germline CDR1 is MDHEN and CDR2 SYDVKM. The CDR3 covers 14 residues. V lost 7 bases and J 3 bases, leaving 13 bases between the germline ends. The clonotype comes from a male donor with early-stage non-small cell lung cancer. The J gene is TRBJ1-3, the V gene TRBV28, with D perhaps TRBD1 (6 bases). The starting material was lung tumor tissue, obtained at surgery. CDR3 sequence reads: CASTLGGLGNTIYF. CDR3 DNA sequence: TGTGCCAGCACCTTAGGGGGTCTTGGAAACACCATATATTTT.